The clone carrying this TCR beta chain was seen only a few times. This sample stems from a study of low-dose radiotherapy and immunotherapy resistance in tumors. Germline loops: CDR1 SGHRS, CDR2 YFSETQ. This CDR3 spans 17 amino acids. Trimming took 1 base from V and 7 from J, leaving 21 bases between them. Primers used for first-strand cDNA, a TRAV- and TRBV-specific set, covered both alpha and beta chains. TCRs were amplified for about 18 PCR cycles with a constant-region primer and V-primer adapter. One entry per CDR3 protein results from TCRdb running MiXCR on the reads. The table lists over 15,000 distinct CDR3 sequences, roughly 70% of them singletons.

The receptor's source is a human donor with advanced metastatic prostate, ovarian, gallbladder or colorectal cancer (not recorded which). This table probably holds off-target reads from a library built for another chain. The chain joins TRBV5-1 to TRBJ2-1; weak D call: TRBD1 (6 bases). For the CDR3, the DNA is TGCGCCAGCAGCTTGCGACCAGGGGACCGGGTTTATAATGAGCAGTTCTTC. Amino acids: CASSLRPGDRVYNEQFF.